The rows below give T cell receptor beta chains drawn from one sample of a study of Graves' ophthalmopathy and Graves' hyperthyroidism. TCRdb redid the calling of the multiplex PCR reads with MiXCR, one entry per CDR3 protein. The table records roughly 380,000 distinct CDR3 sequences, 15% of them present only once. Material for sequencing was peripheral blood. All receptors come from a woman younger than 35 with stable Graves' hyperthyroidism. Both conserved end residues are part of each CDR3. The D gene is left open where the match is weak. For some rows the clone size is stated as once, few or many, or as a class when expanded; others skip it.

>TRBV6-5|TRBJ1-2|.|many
CASSYEPNYGYTF
TGTGCCAGCAGTTACGAGCCGAACTATGGCTACACCTTC
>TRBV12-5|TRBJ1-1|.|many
CASGLITGLAFF
TGTGCTAGTGGTTTGATCACAGGGTTGGCTTTCTTT
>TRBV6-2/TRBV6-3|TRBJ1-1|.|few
CASTQRGRLYKAFF
TGTGCCAGCACCCAACGGGGTCGTTTGTATAAAGCTTTCTTT
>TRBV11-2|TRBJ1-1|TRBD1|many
CASSLGRGRGEVEAFF
TGTGCCAGCAGCTTAGGCAGGGGGCGCGGTGAGGTTGAAGCTTTCTTT
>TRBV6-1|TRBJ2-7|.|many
CASSERRGRAYEQYF
TGTGCCAGCAGTGAAAGGCGAGGCAGGGCCTACGAGCAGTACTTC
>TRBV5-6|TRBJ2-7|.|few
CASSQDILNEQYF
TGTGCCAGCAGCCAGGACATACTGAACGAGCAGTACTTC
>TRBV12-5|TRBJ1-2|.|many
CASGYSNYGYTF
TGTGCTAGTGGATACAGCAACTATGGCTACACCTTC
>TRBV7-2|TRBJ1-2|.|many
CASSSWTVDYGYTF
TGTGCCAGCAGCTCGTGGACGGTGGACTATGGCTACACCTTC
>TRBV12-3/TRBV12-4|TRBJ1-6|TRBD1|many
CASSRGLIAVSPLHF
TGTGCCAGCTCCAGGGGGTTAATAGCTGTCTCACCCCTCCACTTT
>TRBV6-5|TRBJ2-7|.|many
CASSWDETYEQYF
TGTGCCAGCAGTTGGGACGAAACCTACGAGCAGTACTTC
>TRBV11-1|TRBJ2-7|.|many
CASSQEGHRGYEQYF
TGTGCCAGCAGTCAAGAGGGCCACCGCGGCTACGAGCAGTACTTC
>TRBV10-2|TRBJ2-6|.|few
CASRPQAGANVLTF
TGCGCCAGCAGGCCGCAGGCTGGGGCCAACGTCCTGACTTTC
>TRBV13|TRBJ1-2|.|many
CASSLAWVRDMGYGYTF
TGTGCCAGCAGCTTAGCTTGGGTCCGGGACATGGGCTATGGCTACACCTTC
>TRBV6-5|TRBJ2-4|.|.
CASSSPLGRGAKNIQYF
TGTGCCAGCAGTTCGCCTCTGGGCAGGGGAGCCAAAAACATTCAGTACTTC
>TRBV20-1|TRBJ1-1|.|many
CSARGSATAEAFF
TGCAGTGCTAGAGGCTCAGCTACTGCTGAAGCTTTCTTT
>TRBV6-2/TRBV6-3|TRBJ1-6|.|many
CASSGWDSQPSPLHF
TGTGCCAGCAGCGGATGGGACTCTCAACCTTCACCCCTCCACTTT
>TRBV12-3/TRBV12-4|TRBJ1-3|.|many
CASRMTAGGGNTIYF
TGTGCCAGCAGAATGACAGCTGGCGGTGGAAACACCATATATTTT
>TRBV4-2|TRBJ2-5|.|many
CASSHIGGETQYF
TGTGCCAGCAGCCATATAGGCGGAGAGACCCAGTACTTC
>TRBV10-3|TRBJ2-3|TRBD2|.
CATIRPGGDTQYF
TGTGCCACAATACGCCCGGGGGGTGATACGCAGTATTTT
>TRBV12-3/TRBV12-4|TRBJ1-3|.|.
CASSQDRSGNTIYF
TGTGCCAGCAGCCAAGACAGGTCTGGAAACACCATATATTTT
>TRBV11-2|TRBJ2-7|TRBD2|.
CASAVTGLAGGQNEQYF
TGTGCCAGCGCAGTAACCGGACTAGCGGGGGGCCAGAACGAGCAGTACTTC
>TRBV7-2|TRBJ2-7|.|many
CASSSNTVGSYEQYF
TGTGCCAGCAGCTCCAATACAGTCGGTTCCTACGAGCAGTACTTC
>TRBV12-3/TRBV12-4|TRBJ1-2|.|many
CASSLGGGGNYGYTF
TGTGCCAGCAGTTTGGGGGGGGGAGGGAACTATGGCTACACCTTC
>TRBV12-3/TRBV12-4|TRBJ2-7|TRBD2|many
CASSRERGILYEQYF
TGTGCCAGCAGTCGCGAGCGGGGTATCCTCTACGAGCAGTACTTC
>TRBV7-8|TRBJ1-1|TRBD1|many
CASSPGQGSWDTEAFF
TGTGCCAGCAGCCCCGGACAGGGGAGCTGGGACACTGAAGCTTTCTTT
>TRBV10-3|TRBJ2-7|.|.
CAISESGRDSSYEQYF
TGTGCCATCAGTGAGTCGGGTCGAGACAGCTCCTACGAGCAGTACTTC
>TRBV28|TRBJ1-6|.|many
CASTGGVGNSPLHF
TGTGCCAGCACGGGGGGGGTTGGCAATTCACCCCTCCACTTT
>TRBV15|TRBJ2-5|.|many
CATKGKGQETQYF
TGTGCCACCAAGGGTAAAGGGCAAGAGACCCAGTACTTC
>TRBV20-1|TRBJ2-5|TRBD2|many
CSASPTSGETQYF
TGCAGTGCTAGTCCCACTAGCGGCGAGACCCAGTACTTC
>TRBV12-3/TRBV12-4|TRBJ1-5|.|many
CASSLDGKSDQPQHF
TGTGCCAGCAGTTTGGACGGCAAATCCGATCAGCCCCAGCATTTT
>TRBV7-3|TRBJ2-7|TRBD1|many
CASSPTDRDYEQYF
TGTGCCAGCAGTCCTACAGACAGGGACTACGAGCAGTACTTC
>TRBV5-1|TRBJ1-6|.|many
CASSLGSGADPLHF
TGCGCCAGCAGCTTGGGTTCCGGAGCAGACCCTCTCCACTTT
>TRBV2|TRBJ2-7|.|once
CASSEGLASEQYF
TGTGCCAGCAGTGAAGGTCTAGCGTCCGAGCAGTACTTC
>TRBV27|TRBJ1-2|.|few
CASSLSAGFYYGYTF
TGTGCCAGCAGTTTATCGGCAGGCTTTTACTATGGCTACACCTTC
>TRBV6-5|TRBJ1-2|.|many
CASSPDSGYGYTF
TGTGCCAGCAGCCCGGACAGTGGCTATGGCTACACCTTC
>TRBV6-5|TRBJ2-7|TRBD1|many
CASSYALGTGLDEQYF
TGTGCCAGCAGTTACGCGCTCGGGACAGGTCTCGACGAGCAGTACTTC
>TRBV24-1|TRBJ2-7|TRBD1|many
CATGQGYEQYF
TGTGCCACCGGACAGGGCTACGAGCAGTACTTC
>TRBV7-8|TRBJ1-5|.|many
CASSSPGPSNQPQHF
TGTGCCAGCAGCTCCCCCGGGCCTAGCAATCAGCCCCAGCATTTT
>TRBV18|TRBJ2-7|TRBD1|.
CASSPLGTVYEQYF
TGTGCCAGCTCCCCTTTGGGGACAGTCTACGAGCAGTACTTC
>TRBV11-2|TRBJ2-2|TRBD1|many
CASSWDRVTGELFF
TGTGCCAGCAGCTGGGACAGGGTCACCGGGGAGCTGTTTTTT
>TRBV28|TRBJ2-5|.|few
CASSFGGREETQYF
TGTGCCAGCAGTTTCGGCGGCAGGGAAGAGACCCAGTACTTC
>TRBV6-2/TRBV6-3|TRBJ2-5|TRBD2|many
CASSYSRAGALKETQYF
TGTGCCAGCAGTTACTCAAGAGCGGGGGCCCTCAAAGAGACCCAGTACTTC
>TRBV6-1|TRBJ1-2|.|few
CASGTPPNYGYTF
TGTGCCAGTGGGACACCCCCTAACTATGGCTACACCTTC